This record covers a single TCR beta chain. Its antigen is undetermined. This CDR3 has 15 amino acids. Germline V CDR1 and CDR2: MDHEN, SYDVKM. V gave up 4 bases and J gave up 4 bases; unmatched junction bases: 6. Clones were read by immunoSEQ multiplex PCR, and TCRdb kept only the in-frame ones, dropping some. The table lists nearly 110,000 clones, roughly 90% of them singletons. The data belong to a study of T cell responses to AZD1222 COVID-19 vaccine. Study results and limitations: In a largely white British group with more females than males, clonal diversity was possibly underestimated. Nearly half of the spike-specific TCRs reportedly recognize variant regions that carry no mutations.

The TCR sequence derives from an adult in good health. The sequenced sample was peripheral blood, obtained on day 0 of AZD1222 vaccination. The chain recombines TRBV28 with TRBJ1-5, with 8 nucleotides matching TRBD1. The CDR3 spells CASSSGTGLNQPQHF. The DNA of the CDR3 is TGTGCCAGCAGTTCTGGGACAGGCCTTAATCAGCCCCAGCATTTT.